This is a list of T cell receptor beta chains from one sample in a study of blood T cells in healthy people across ages. TCRdb recomputed calls from the 5' RACE reads with MiXCR, one row per CDR3 protein. The sample lists 750,000 to 1,000,000 distinct CDR3 sequences; 25% to 30% were seen once. The sample was also reused in another study, on T cells of mothers and their children.

What was sequenced was blood. These receptors came from a woman aged 40 to 50 in good health. The CDR3 runs from the conserved cysteine through the conserved F or W. D genes are given only for firm matches. Clone size, where shown, is once, few, many, or a class for clones that have expanded.

d_gene	len	j_gene	abundance	v_gene	CDR3nt	CDR3aa
-	13	TRBJ2-1	-	TRBV7-2	TGTGCCAGCAGCTTATTTCTAGAGAATGAGCAGTTCTTC	CASSLFLENEQFF
-	13	TRBJ2-7	few	TRBV5-1	TGCGCCAGCAGCTTGGATGCGGTCTACGAGCAGTACTTC	CASSLDAVYEQYF
-	15	TRBJ2-7	-	TRBV4-2	TGTGCCAGCAGCCAAGATCCGACTAGTCAATACGAGCAGTACTTC	CASSQDPTSQYEQYF
TRBD1	17	TRBJ1-5	-	TRBV6-5	TGTGCCAGCAGTTTTCCAGGGGGCGGGGGCCCCAATCAGCCCCAGCATTTT	CASSFPGGGGPNQPQHF
TRBD1	15	TRBJ1-4	-	TRBV28	TGTGCCAGCAGGGGCTCAGGGACAGGGAACGGAAAACTGTTTTTT	CASRGSGTGNGKLFF
TRBD2	17	TRBJ2-7	few	TRBV28	TGTGCCAGCAGTTCCCCCCGGGAACTAGCGGGGGGGCGCGAGCAGTACTTC	CASSSPRELAGGREQYF
TRBD2	17	TRBJ2-3	-	TRBV6-1	TGTGCCAGCAGTGAATTAATGCGCGGGGGGGCCGCAGATACGCAGTATTTT	CASSELMRGGAADTQYF
-	16	TRBJ2-3	-	TRBV5-1	TGCGCCGGCAGCCCCGCGAACGGAATGGTAACAGATACGCAGTATTTT	CAGSPANGMVTDTQYF
TRBD1	15	TRBJ1-2	few	TRBV14	TGTGCCAGCAGCAACCATCCGGGACAGCTCTATGGCTACACCTTC	CASSNHPGQLYGYTF
-	16	TRBJ2-2	few	TRBV7-2	TGTGCCAGCACCCCCAGGGGGGGGCAGGTCACCGGGGAGCTGTTTTTT	CASTPRGGQVTGELFF
TRBD1	14	TRBJ1-5	-	TRBV6-2/TRBV6-3	TGTGCCAGCAGCCCTCAGGGGGCTAATCAGCCCCAGCATTTT	CASSPQGANQPQHF
TRBD1	14	TRBJ2-4	many	TRBV29-1	TGCAGCGTTGATACGGGGACAGGGTACGGCATTCAGTACTTC	CSVDTGTGYGIQYF
-	16	TRBJ1-2	few	TRBV4-3	TGCGCCAGCAGCCAAGATACGGTTGAGTCCCTCTATGGCTACACCTTC	CASSQDTVESLYGYTF
TRBD2	18	TRBJ2-3	-	TRBV3-1	TGTGCCAGCAGCCAAGAAGATTCTTGGGGGGGTAGCACAGATACGCAGTATTTT	CASSQEDSWGGSTDTQYF
-	16	TRBJ2-6	many	TRBV6-5	TGTGCCACGCGTCTGGGTCTCGCCTCTGGGGCCAACGTCCTGACTTTC	CATRLGLASGANVLTF
-	15	TRBJ1-2	once	TRBV7-2	TGTGCCAGCAGCGACGGGGAAGGGGGGCACTATGGCTACACCTTC	CASSDGEGGHYGYTF
-	13	TRBJ2-1	-	TRBV30	TGTGCCTGGAGTAAAACAGGGATGGATGAGCAGTTCTTC	CAWSKTGMDEQFF
-	16	TRBJ2-1	-	TRBV29-1	TGCAGCGTTGGGGAGGGGGCCGCTGAATCCTACAATGAGCAGTTCTTC	CSVGEGAAESYNEQFF
-	14	TRBJ2-7	many	TRBV12-3/TRBV12-4	TGTGCCAGCACTAAACGGGGGTCAACCTACGAGCAGTACTTC	CASTKRGSTYEQYF
-	14	TRBJ1-2	few	TRBV12-3/TRBV12-4	TGTGCCAGCAGTTTAGCGGCAGGGGCGTATGGCTACACCTTC	CASSLAAGAYGYTF
TRBD1	13	TRBJ1-4	few	TRBV28	TGTGCCAGCAGTTTTACAGGGGTCGAAAAACTGTTTTTT	CASSFTGVEKLFF
-	15	TRBJ1-4	few	TRBV30	TGTGCCTGGAGTTACGTAGTGACAGTTAATGAAAAACTGTTTTTT	CAWSYVVTVNEKLFF
-	15	TRBJ2-7	few	TRBV14	TGTGCCAGCAGCCAAGATGGGCGAAGTTGGGGCGAGCAGTACTTC	CASSQDGRSWGEQYF
-	15	TRBJ2-3	-	TRBV7-3	TGTGCCAGCAGCTTACAGCGGGCCAGCACAGATACGCAGTATTTT	CASSLQRASTDTQYF
-	16	TRBJ1-1	few	TRBV7-2	TGTGCCAGCAGCTTAGCGGGGGTTCAGAGGAACACTGAAGCTTTCTTT	CASSLAGVQRNTEAFF
TRBD1	17	TRBJ2-7	few	TRBV28	TGTGCCAGCAGTTTTCGGGACAGGGTAGGGGAGTCCTACGAGCAGTACTTC	CASSFRDRVGESYEQYF
-	14	TRBJ2-3	few	TRBV7-3	TGTGCCAGCAGCTTAGGTCAAGAGGCAGATACGCAGTATTTT	CASSLGQEADTQYF
-	15	TRBJ1-2	-	TRBV11-2	TGTGCCAGCAGCCCAGAGGCGGGGGGGTACTATGGCTACACCTTC	CASSPEAGGYYGYTF
-	12	TRBJ2-3	-	TRBV12-5	TGTGCTAGTGGTTTGGAGGTAGCTACGCAGTATTTT	CASGLEVATQYF
TRBD1	14	TRBJ1-3	-	TRBV12-3/TRBV12-4	TGTGCCAGCAGGACAGGGGCCTCTGGAAACACCATATATTTT	CASRTGASGNTIYF
-	13	TRBJ2-7	many	TRBV12-3/TRBV12-4	TGTGCCAGTAGTTGGGGCCGAGCCTACGAGCAGTACTTC	CASSWGRAYEQYF
-	12	TRBJ1-2	few	TRBV7-2	TGTGCCAGCAGCTTACCCCACACGGGCTACACCTTC	CASSLPHTGYTF
-	14	TRBJ1-6	-	TRBV20-1	TGCAGTGCTAGAGATCGTCGGCATAATTCACCCCTCCACTTT	CSARDRRHNSPLHF
-	13	TRBJ2-3	-	TRBV9	TGTGCCAGCAGCGTAGTTTACGCAGATACGCAGTATTTT	CASSVVYADTQYF
-	15	TRBJ2-5	many	TRBV28	TGTGCCAGCATCACCGGAGGGGGGCGCAGAGAGACCCAGTACTTC	CASITGGGRRETQYF
-	13	TRBJ2-5	many	TRBV9	TGTGCCAGCAGCGCCGCCCCGGGAGAGACCCAGTACTTC	CASSAAPGETQYF
TRBD1	13	TRBJ1-5	few	TRBV29-1	TGCAGCGTTGAAGCAGCAGGGGGTCAGCCCCAGCATTTT	CSVEAAGGQPQHF
TRBD2	14	TRBJ2-5	few	TRBV3-1	TGTGCCAGCAGCCAGGACGGGGGGAGTAAGACCCAGTACTTC	CASSQDGGSKTQYF
TRBD2	15	TRBJ2-3	-	TRBV4-1	TGCGCCAGCAGCCCCCCGGGACTAGTCCCAGATACGCAGTATTTT	CASSPPGLVPDTQYF
TRBD1	15	TRBJ2-1	-	TRBV7-7	TGTGCTAGCAGCCTGGACAGGGCTGCCCACAATGAGCAGTTCTTC	CASSLDRAAHNEQFF
TRBD1	16	TRBJ1-1	few	TRBV20-1	TGCAGTGCCAGAGGGAACCTACAGGGGGGGGACACTGAAGCTTTCTTT	CSARGNLQGGDTEAFF
TRBD2	19	TRBJ2-1	-	TRBV4-1	TGCGCCAGCAGCCAGGATAGGACTAGCGGGGGGAGAACCTACAATGAGCAGTTCTTC	CASSQDRTSGGRTYNEQFF
-	15	TRBJ2-3	few	TRBV5-1	TGCGCCAGCAGCTATTACTCGGGGCGATCAGATACGCAGTATTTT	CASSYYSGRSDTQYF
-	14	TRBJ2-7	many	TRBV7-9	TGTGCCAGCAGCGCCTGGACAGATTCCTACGAGCAGTACTTC	CASSAWTDSYEQYF
TRBD1	20	TRBJ2-1	-	TRBV5-1	TGCGCCAGCAGCTTCACCGGGACAGGGGCTGGGTTTCAGCGGTACAATGAGCAGTTCTTC	CASSFTGTGAGFQRYNEQFF
-	12	TRBJ1-5	many	TRBV29-1	TGCAGCGTTAGGGACGGTAATCAGCCCCAGCATTTT	CSVRDGNQPQHF
-	13	TRBJ1-5	-	TRBV30	TGTGCCTGGAGTCAATCCGGCAATCAGCCCCAGCATTTT	CAWSQSGNQPQHF
TRBD2	16	TRBJ2-5	-	TRBV28	TGTGCCAGCAGTTTTTGGATGCCGGGGGGGCAAGAGACCCAGTACTTC	CASSFWMPGGQETQYF
-	14	TRBJ1-2	few	TRBV5-4	TGTGCCAGCAGCCAGATGGGACGGATCTATGGCTACACCTTC	CASSQMGRIYGYTF
TRBD2	18	TRBJ2-3	-	TRBV4-1	TGCGCCAGCAGCCAAGATCGTGTGGCGGGGGGGCGGGCAGATACGCAGTATTTT	CASSQDRVAGGRADTQYF
TRBD1	15	TRBJ1-2	-	TRBV20-1	TGCAGTGCTAGAGGGCAGGGGGAGGCATTTCATGGCTACACCTTC	CSARGQGEAFHGYTF
-	14	TRBJ2-7	many	TRBV29-1	TGCAGCGTTGATAGTGGGTCCGGGACCTACGAGCAGTACTTC	CSVDSGSGTYEQYF
-	12	TRBJ2-2	-	TRBV10-3	TGTGCCATCAGGGATGGGACCGGGGAGCTGTTTTTT	CAIRDGTGELFF
-	16	TRBJ2-1	-	TRBV5-1	TGCGCCAGCAGCACAAGCGGGCCCACTCTTTACAATGAGCAGTTCTTC	CASSTSGPTLYNEQFF
TRBD1	13	TRBJ1-2	-	TRBV20-1	TGCAGTGCAAACCCAACAGGGGGCGGTGGCTACACCTTC	CSANPTGGGGYTF
-	16	TRBJ2-6	few	TRBV5-1	TGCGCCAGCAGCTTGACCGGGAGCTCTGGGGCCAACGTCCTGACTTTC	CASSLTGSSGANVLTF
-	15	TRBJ2-5	-	TRBV18	TGTGCCAGCTCCCCCCTCGCCGGCAGCCAAGAGACCCAGTACTTC	CASSPLAGSQETQYF
-	17	TRBJ1-4	-	TRBV7-8	TGTGCCAGCAGCCAGTTCGGGGTAACAGGGCGAGGAGAAAAACTGTTTTTT	CASSQFGVTGRGEKLFF
TRBD1	14	TRBJ1-2	many	TRBV27	TGTGCCAGCAGTCCAATTGACAGGGGTTATGGCTACACCTTC	CASSPIDRGYGYTF
-	12	TRBJ1-1	few	TRBV5-6	TGTGCCAGCAGCTTGCAGGACACTGAAGCTTTCTTT	CASSLQDTEAFF